Listed here are 31 T cell receptor beta chains from one sample, sequenced in a study of T cell responses to AZD1222 COVID-19 vaccine. Only in-frame clones appear in the TCRdb table, and some are missing; sequencing was by immunoSEQ multiplex PCR. This repertoire shows about 150,000 clones, roughly 90% found once; its top ten account for 18%. This sample comprised peripheral blood, obtained on day 0 of AZD1222 vaccination. The receptors were gathered from an adult in good health.

The V gene is TRBV7-8, the J gene TRBJ1-1, with unresolved D. V lost 1 base and J 0 bases, leaving 12 bases between the germline ends. The CDR3 is made up of 16 amino acids. Germline CDR1 reads SGHVS; CDR2 reads FQNEAQ. DNA of the CDR3: TGTGCCAGCAGCTTAGAGGTCAGGAGCATGAACACTGAAGCTTTCTTT. Its protein is CASSLEVRSMNTEAFF.

The CDR3 here is CASSQGMVAFF. CDR3 nucleotide sequence: TGTGCCAGCAGCCAGGGGATGGTAGCTTTCTTT. The chain employs TRBV6-2 or TRBV6-3 and TRBJ1-1, with a weak D call TRBD1 (6 bases). The CDR3 extends over 11 amino acids. Between the trimmed V and J ends, which lost 6 bases and 10 bases, there was a span of 12 bases. Germline V gene data show CDR1 as MNHEY and CDR2 as SVGEGT.

The chain uses TRBV28 and TRBJ1-2; D ambiguous. Looked up from germline, CDR1 is MDHEN and CDR2 is SYDVKM. The length of the CDR3 is 12 residues. V gave up 5 bases and J gave up 7 bases, with 11 bases separating them. This CDR3 reads CASSGSSPGYTF. As DNA, the CDR3 is TGTGCCAGCAGTGGCAGCTCCCCTGGCTACACCTTC.

This chain connects TRBV5-4 to TRBJ2-7, with TRBD2 identical over 9 bases. Germline V CDR1 and CDR2: SGHNT, YYREEE (reference sequence). The CDR3 loop spans 17 amino acids. V dropped 0 bases and J dropped 5; count of bases not matched to a gene: 12. CDR3 protein: CASSLGAQLAGYDEQYF. In DNA, the CDR3 is TGTGCCAGCAGCTTGGGGGCCCAGCTAGCGGGGTACGACGAGCAGTACTTC.

Of note for this clone: This specimen includes other DNA sequences encoding the same CDR3. The V gene is TRBV19, the J gene TRBJ2-7; D is perhaps TRBD1 or TRBD2 (5 bases each). Per germline, CDR1 LNHDA and CDR2 SQIVND (reference sequence). V was cut by 3 bases and J by 2 bases, with 11 bases left in between. There are 14 residues in the CDR3. In nucleotides, the CDR3 is TGTGCCAGTAGTATTGGGGACGGGACCTACGAGCAGTACTTC. It specifies CASSIGDGTYEQYF. Using reference TRBV19 and TRBJ2-7 for the parts outside the CDR3, the full variable domain is DGGITQSPKYLFRKEGQNVTLSCEQNLNHDAMYWYRQDPGQGLRLIYYSQIVNDFQKGDIAEGYSVSREKKESFPLTVTSAQKNPTAFYLCASSIGDGTYEQYFGPGTRLTVT.

This sequence joins TRBV7-8 and TRBJ2-5; D remains ambiguous. V was shortened by 7 bases and J by 5 bases, with 14 bases between the two germline ends. Germline V gene sequence: CDR1 SGHVS, CDR2 FQNEAQ. The CDR3 consists of 13 residues. The chain's CDR3 is CASTQSQWETQYF. The DNA of the CDR3 is TGTGCCAGCACCCAATCTCAGTGGGAGACCCAGTACTTC.

The chain is built from TRBV29-1 and TRBJ2-7, with 9 bases identical to TRBD1. The V gene end was trimmed by 7 bases and the J gene end by 2 bases; junction bases not matched to a gene: 3. CDR3 length: 12 residues. Germline loops: CDR1 SQVTM, CDR2 ANQGSEA. The CDR3 loop reads CSARTGAYEQYF. The CDR3 nucleotides read TGCAGCGCCCGGACAGGGGCCTACGAGCAGTACTTC.

This clone was found once. This chain connects TRBV24-1 to TRBJ1-4, with TRBD1 matching 7 bases. Germline CDR1 KGHDR, CDR2 SFDVKD. The CDR3 runs 16 residues. V trimming: 5 bases; J trimming: 8 bases; junction bases outside the gene matches: 13. In DNA form, the CDR3 reads TGTGCCACCAGTGCCCCAGGGGGATGGGGAAACGAAAAACTGTTTTTT. It encodes CATSAPGGWGNEKLFF.

J is TRBJ1-1 and V is TRBV9; D not resolved. Germline V gives CDR1 SGDLS, CDR2 YYNGEE. Trimming left V 3 bases short and J 0 bases short, with 9 bases between. The CDR3 spans 14 residues. CDR3 in amino acids: CASSARSLNTEAFF. CDR3 coding DNA: TGTGCCAGCAGCGCCAGGAGTTTGAACACTGAAGCTTTCTTT.

CDR3 nucleotides: TGTGCCAGTAGTATAGTAAAACAGCCCCAGCATTTT. Protein product: CASSIVKQPQHF. V usage is TRBV19 and J usage is TRBJ1-5; D gene uncertain. CDR1 is LNHDA and CDR2 is SQIVND in the germline V gene (reference sequence). Trimming shortened V by 1 base and J by 7 bases, and 5 bases separated the two germline ends. The CDR3 spans 12 residues.

The chain is built from TRBV6-5 and TRBJ2-7; D possibly matches TRBD1 or TRBD2 (5 bases each). The germline gives CDR1 MNHEY, CDR2 SVGAGI. Trimming took off 6 bases at V and 2 bases at J, with 11 bases between the two ends. The CDR3 runs to 13 residues. CDR3 region: CASSHGTTYEQYF. For the CDR3, the DNA is TGTGCCAGCAGCCACGGGACGACCTACGAGCAGTACTTC.

The chain links TRBV5-1 to TRBJ2-3, with D unclear. Germline-derived CDR1 and CDR2 are SGHRS and YFSETQ. This CDR3 is built from 14 residues. The V and J ends lost 0 bases and 2 bases respectively, with 7 bases between them. The CDR3: CASSLATYTDTQYF. The CDR3 DNA reads TGCGCCAGCAGCTTGGCAACCTACACAGATACGCAGTATTTT.

Only a few counts were recorded for this clone. V and J are TRBV6-2 or TRBV6-3 and TRBJ1-5; 11 bases fit TRBD1. Germline assignment: CDR1 MNHEY and CDR2 SVGEGT. V was pared by 4 bases and J by 4 bases, with 12 bases of the junction left unmatched. This CDR3 spans 18 amino acids. DNA of the CDR3: TGTGCCAGCAGTTCCGGACAGGGGGCACGTAGAGGGAATCAGCCCCAGCATTTT. Encoded protein: CASSSGQGARRGNQPQHF.

The chain combines TRBV27 with TRBJ1-3, with D possibly being TRBD1 (6 bases). The CDR3 loop spans 16 amino acids. The germline V gene encodes CDR1 MNHEY and CDR2 SMNVEV (reference sequence). V lost 5 bases, J lost 1 base, and 15 bases lay in between. In nucleotides, the CDR3 is TGTGCCAGCAGTGAAACAGGGTTCCTATCTGGAAACACCATATATTTT. It yields the protein CASSETGFLSGNTIYF.

This chain joins TRBV9 and TRBJ2-7, with 7 bases identical to TRBD1. CDR1 is SGDLS, CDR2 YYNGEE, per germline. Germline trimming cut 4 bases from V and 2 bases from J; bases unmatched to any gene: 6. There are 14 residues in the CDR3. CDR3 sequence: CASSPGQAAYEQYF. DNA of the CDR3: TGTGCCAGCAGCCCCGGACAGGCCGCCTACGAGCAGTACTTC.

V usage is TRBV7-2 and J usage is TRBJ2-7; D is possibly TRBD1 (5 bases). CDR3 length: 16 amino acids. CDR1 and CDR2 from the germline V gene are SGHTA and FQGNSA. V was pared by 5 bases and J by 3 bases, with 20 bases between. CDR3 nucleotides: TGTGCCAGCAGCGCCCGAAAGGGGCTCGTGGGCTACGAGCAGTACTTC. Translation gives CASSARKGLVGYEQYF.

The chain couples TRBV25-1 to TRBJ2-7; D ambiguous. The CDR3 runs to 13 residues. Trimming left V 6 bases short and J 2 bases short, with 11 bases between. Germline V CDR1 and CDR2: MGHDK, SYGVNS. In DNA form, the CDR3 reads TGTGCCAGCAGCCCGCCCGTCACCTACGAGCAGTACTTC. It specifies CASSPPVTYEQYF.

This rearrangement joins TRBV6-1 to TRBJ2-7; 7 nucleotides match TRBD1. The CDR3 sequence is 16 residues long. V trimming: 2 bases; J trimming: 4 bases; junction bases outside the gene matches: 11. The germline V gene encodes CDR1 MNHNS and CDR2 SASEGT. In DNA, the CDR3 is TGTGCCAGCAGTGAAAGGGACAGATTTTTTGGGTACGAGCAGTACTTC. Residues: CASSERDRFFGYEQYF.

The gene calls are TRBV18 and TRBJ1-3, with D possibly matching TRBD1 (5 bases). Looked up from germline, CDR1 is KGHSH and CDR2 is LQKENI. The CDR3 runs to 16 residues. Trimming left V 2 bases short and J 0 bases short, with 11 bases between. In DNA form, the CDR3 reads TGTGCCAGCTCACCATCACAGGCAAGCTCTGGAAACACCATATATTTT. It yields the protein CASSPSQASSGNTIYF.

V usage is TRBV5-1 and J usage is TRBJ1-4; D remains unclear. The germline V gene has CDR1 SGHRS and CDR2 YFSETQ. The CDR3 consists of 16 residues. Trimming removed 0 bases at V and 0 bases at J, with 9 bases between. This chain's CDR3 is CASSLASHTTNEKLFF. For the CDR3, the DNA is TGCGCCAGCAGCTTGGCGTCTCACACAACTAATGAAAAACTGTTTTTT.

The V call is TRBV7-2, the J call TRBJ1-2; D is unresolved. Between the trimmed V and J ends, which lost 3 bases and 8 bases, there was a span of 16 bases. The CDR3 totals 14 residues. CDR1 and CDR2 (germline): SGHTA, FQGNSA. As DNA, the CDR3 is TGTGCCAGCAGCTTCGATCTTGATCGATCCGGCTACACCTTC. Amino acid sequence: CASSFDLDRSGYTF. Drawing the rest from reference TRBV7-2 and TRBJ1-2, the complete variable domain is GAGVSQSPSNKVTEKGKDVELRCDPISGHTALYWYRQSLGQGLEFLIYFQGNSAPDKSGLPSDRFSAERTGGSVSTLTIQRTQQEDSAVYLCASSFDLDRSGYTFGSGTRLTVV.

The chain is built from TRBV6-5 and TRBJ2-1; D not resolved. V was pared by 6 bases and J by 0 bases, with 12 bases between. This CDR3 has 15 residues. CDR1 is MNHEY, CDR2 SVGAGI, per germline. Here the CDR3 DNA reads TGTGCCAGCAGGTCGGCGGCCAGCTCCTACAATGAGCAGTTCTTC. Translated: CASRSAASSYNEQFF.

The chain uses TRBV6-4 and TRBJ1-1; possibly TRBD1 for D (6 bases). The germline V and J ends were trimmed by 4 bases and 4 bases, with 13 bases remaining between them. The CDR3 totals 14 residues. CDR1 is MRHNA and CDR2 is SNTAGT in the germline V gene. In nucleotides, the CDR3 is TGTGCCAGCAGTGTCGGGGCGGGGGCCACTGAAGCTTTCTTT. It codes for CASSVGAGATEAFF.

The chain joins TRBV2 to TRBJ1-2; D ambiguous. This CDR3 has 10 amino acids. Deletions cut 6 bases from V and 8 bases from J, with 7 bases between. Germline CDR1 SNHLY, CDR2 FYNNEI. The CDR3 protein is CASSQGGYTF. As DNA, the CDR3 is TGTGCCAGCAGCCAAGGGGGCTACACCTTC.

Points on this clone: Additional DNA sequences in this sample encode the identical CDR3. The CDR3: CASSLVQGDTEAFF. The CDR3 DNA reads as TGCGCCAGCAGCTTGGTCCAGGGGGACACTGAAGCTTTCTTT. The chain couples TRBV5-1 to TRBJ1-1, with 7 bases matching TRBD1. The CDR3 length is 14 residues. The V gene's germline CDR1 is SGHRS and CDR2 YFSETQ. The V and J ends lost 0 bases and 3 bases, in that order; junction bases with no gene match: 2.

This clone was counted a single time. The chain combines TRBV7-8 with TRBJ2-7; maybe TRBD2 (6 bases). V shed 1 base and J shed 2 bases, with 12 bases lying between them. Germline loops: CDR1 SGHVS, CDR2 FQNEAQ. This CDR3 region has 15 residues. Here the CDR3 DNA reads TGTGCCAGCAGCTTAGGGTCTAGCGCTACCTACGAGCAGTACTTC. It encodes CASSLGSSATYEQYF.

V gene TRBV28 combines with J gene TRBJ1-2, with D possibly matching TRBD1 (5 bases). With 4 bases removed from V and 4 bases from J, the gap between germline ends came to 13 bases. This CDR3 has 14 amino acids. Germline V gene sequence: CDR1 MDHEN, CDR2 SYDVKM. CDR3 in DNA: TGTGCCAGCAGTTCCTCAGGGAGCCTCTATGGCTACACCTTC. Translation: CASSSSGSLYGYTF.

This clone was picked up one time. The gene calls are TRBV5-3 and TRBJ1-2; D gene unclear. TRBV5-3 is an ORF for which the function is uncertain. CDR3 length: 15 residues. V lost 0 bases, J lost 2 bases, and 11 bases lay in between. CDR3 coding DNA: TGTGCCAGAAGCTTGGAAGGTGCCCCGAACTATGGCTACACCTTC. Amino acid sequence: CARSLEGAPNYGYTF.

The gene calls are TRBV28 and TRBJ1-2; TRBD1 matches at 9 bases. The CDR3 has 13 amino acids. CDR1 is MDHEN, CDR2 SYDVKM, per germline. J gave up 6 bases and V 7 bases, and 6 bases lay outside the gene matches. The CDR3 sequence is CASILGQGNGYTF. The CDR3, as DNA: TGTGCCAGCATCCTCGGACAGGGGAATGGCTACACCTTC.

This chain uses TRBV5-1 with TRBJ1-2; 7 bases line up with TRBD1. The trim removed 0 bases at V and 4 bases at J, leaving 3 bases unmatched. The length of the CDR3 is 14 residues. Germline CDR1 and CDR2: SGHRS and YFSETQ. In DNA form, the CDR3 reads TGCGCCAGCAGCTTGGTGGGACAGATCTATGGCTACACCTTC. Protein: CASSLVGQIYGYTF.

The V and J genes are TRBV19 and TRBJ1-2; TRBD1 matches at 8 bases. The length of the CDR3 is 16 residues. Germline CDR1 reads LNHDA; CDR2 reads SQIVND (reference sequence). The J segment lost 7 bases and the V segment lost 2 bases, leaving 12 bases of the junction unmatched. CDR3 DNA sequence: TGTGCCAGTAGTATACAGGACAGGGTAGAAATTCGTGGCTACACCTTC. This sequence encodes CASSIQDRVEIRGYTF.